The source of this T cell receptor beta chain is a study of human T cells and chemical hapten exposure. Trimming at V came to 4 bases and at J to 5 bases, leaving 4 bases not matched to a gene. Germline V gene sequence: CDR1 SGHKS, CDR2 YYEKEE (reference sequence). CDR3 length: 14 residues. This clonotype was recorded a few times. Original processing notes: TCR counts had a median of about 99,000 per sample and spanned about 20,000 to 750,000. TCRdb called the RACE reads again in MiXCR, with one record for every CDR3 protein. V and J calls and clone size were set by TCRdb, not the authors. Of around 130,000 distinct CDR3 sequences in the sample, approximately 9% are singletons; the top ten hold approximately 2%. Time point specified: healthy volunteer bleed at 2 weeks. Extraction yielded total RNA from whole blood (unfractionated).

The clonotype originates from a male donor in good health. Some clones in this sample may be carry-over from other donors' samples. Sequenced input: whole blood. This chain joins TRBV5-5 and TRBJ1-5, with 9 bases identical to TRBD1. The CDR3 sequence: CASSKGQGHQPQHF. CDR3 nucleotides: TGTGCCAGCAGCAAGGGACAGGGCCATCAGCCCCAGCATTTT.